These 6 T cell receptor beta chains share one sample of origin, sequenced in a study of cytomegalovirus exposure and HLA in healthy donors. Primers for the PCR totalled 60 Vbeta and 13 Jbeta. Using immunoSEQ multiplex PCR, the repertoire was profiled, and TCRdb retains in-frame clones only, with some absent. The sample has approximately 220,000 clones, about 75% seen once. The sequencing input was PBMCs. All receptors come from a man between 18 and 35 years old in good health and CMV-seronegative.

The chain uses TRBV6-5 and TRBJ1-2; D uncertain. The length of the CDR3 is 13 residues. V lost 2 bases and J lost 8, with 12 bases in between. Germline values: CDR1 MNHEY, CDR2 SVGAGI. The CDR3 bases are TGTGCCAGCAGTTACACCGGTTCGGGAGGCTACACCTTC. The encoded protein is CASSYTGSGGYTF.

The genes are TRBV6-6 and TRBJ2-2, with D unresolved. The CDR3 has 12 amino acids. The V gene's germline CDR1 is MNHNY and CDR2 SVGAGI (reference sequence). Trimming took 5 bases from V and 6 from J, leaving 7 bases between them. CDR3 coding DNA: TGTGCCAGCAGTAGTGAGTCCGGGGAGCTGTTTTTT. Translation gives CASSSESGELFF.

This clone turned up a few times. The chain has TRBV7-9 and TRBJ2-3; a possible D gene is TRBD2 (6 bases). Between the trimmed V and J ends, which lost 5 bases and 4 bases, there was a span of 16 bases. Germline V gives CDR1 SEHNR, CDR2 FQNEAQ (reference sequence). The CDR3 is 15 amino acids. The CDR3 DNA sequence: TGTGCCAGCAGCACCGAAGGAGGGGTTCCAGATACGCAGTATTTT. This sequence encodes CASSTEGGVPDTQYF.

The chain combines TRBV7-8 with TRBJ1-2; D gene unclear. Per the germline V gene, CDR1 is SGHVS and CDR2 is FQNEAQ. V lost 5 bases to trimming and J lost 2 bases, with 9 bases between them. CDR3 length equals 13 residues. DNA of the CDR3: TGTGCCAGCAGCCCCACGAGCAACTATGGCTACACCTTC. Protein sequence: CASSPTSNYGYTF. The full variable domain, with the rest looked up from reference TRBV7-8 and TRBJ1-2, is GAGVSQSPRYKVAKRGQDVALRCDPISGHVSLFWYQQALGQGPEFLTYFQNEAQLDKSGLPSDRFFAERPEGSVSTLKIQRTQQEDSAVYLCASSPTSNYGYTFGSGTRLTVV.

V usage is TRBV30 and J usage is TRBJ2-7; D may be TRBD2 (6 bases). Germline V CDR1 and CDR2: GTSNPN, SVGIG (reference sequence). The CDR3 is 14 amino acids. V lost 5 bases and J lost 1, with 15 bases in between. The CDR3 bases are TGTGCCTGGGGCCGTAGCGGATCTTCCTACGAGCAGTACTTC. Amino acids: CAWGRSGSSYEQYF.

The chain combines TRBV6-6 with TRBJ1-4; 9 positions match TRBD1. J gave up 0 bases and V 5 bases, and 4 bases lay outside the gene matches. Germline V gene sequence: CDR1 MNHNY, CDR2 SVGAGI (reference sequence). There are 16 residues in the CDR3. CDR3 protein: CASSPGQGATNEKLFF. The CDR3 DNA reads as TGTGCCAGCAGTCCGGGACAGGGTGCAACTAATGAAAAACTGTTTTTT.